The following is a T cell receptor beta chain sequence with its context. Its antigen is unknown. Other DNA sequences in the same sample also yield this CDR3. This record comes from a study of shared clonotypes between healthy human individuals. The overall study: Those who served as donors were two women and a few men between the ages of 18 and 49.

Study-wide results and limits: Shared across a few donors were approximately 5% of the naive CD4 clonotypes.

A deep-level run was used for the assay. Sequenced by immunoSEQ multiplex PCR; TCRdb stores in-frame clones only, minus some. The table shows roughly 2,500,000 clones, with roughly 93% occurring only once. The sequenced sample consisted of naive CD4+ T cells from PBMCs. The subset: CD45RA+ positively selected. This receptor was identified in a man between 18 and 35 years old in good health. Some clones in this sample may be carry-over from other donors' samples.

The CDR3 reads CASSSGGSSYEQYF. CDR3 sequence (DNA): TGTGCCAGCAGTTCCGGGGGCAGTTCCTACGAGCAGTACTTC. J is TRBJ2-7 and V is TRBV28; D possibly uses TRBD1 or TRBD2 (6 bases each). From germline, CDR1 is MDHEN and CDR2 SYDVKM. V was clipped by 4 bases and J by 1 base, with 11 bases between them. The CDR3 spans 14 residues.